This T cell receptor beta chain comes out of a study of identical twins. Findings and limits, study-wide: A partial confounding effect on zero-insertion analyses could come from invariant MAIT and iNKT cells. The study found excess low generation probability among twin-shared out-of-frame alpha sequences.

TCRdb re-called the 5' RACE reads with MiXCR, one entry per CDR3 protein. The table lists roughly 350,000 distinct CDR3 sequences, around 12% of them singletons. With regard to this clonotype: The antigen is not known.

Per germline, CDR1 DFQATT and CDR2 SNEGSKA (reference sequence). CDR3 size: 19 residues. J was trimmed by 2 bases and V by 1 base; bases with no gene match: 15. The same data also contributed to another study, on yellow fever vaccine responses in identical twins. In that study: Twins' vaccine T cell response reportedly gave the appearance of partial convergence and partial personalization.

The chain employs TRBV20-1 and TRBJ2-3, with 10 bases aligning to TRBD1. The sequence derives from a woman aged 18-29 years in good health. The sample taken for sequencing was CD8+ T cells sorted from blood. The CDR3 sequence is CSARAGSSEGTGATDTQYF. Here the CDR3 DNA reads TGCAGTGCTAGAGCTGGGAGTAGTGAGGGGACAGGGGCCACAGATACGCAGTATTTT.